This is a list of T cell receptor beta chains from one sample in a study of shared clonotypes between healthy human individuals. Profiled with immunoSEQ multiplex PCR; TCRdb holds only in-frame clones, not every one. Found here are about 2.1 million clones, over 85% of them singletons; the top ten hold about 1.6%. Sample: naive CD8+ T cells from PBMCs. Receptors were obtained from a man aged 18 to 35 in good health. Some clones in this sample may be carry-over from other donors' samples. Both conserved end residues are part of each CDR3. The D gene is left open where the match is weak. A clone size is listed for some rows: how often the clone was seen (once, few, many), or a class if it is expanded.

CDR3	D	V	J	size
CASSYSRIRDQPQHF	.	TRBV6-5	TRBJ1-5	.
CASSSAVSTGELFF	.	TRBV2	TRBJ2-2	.
CASSLDRGNDYGYTF	TRBD1	TRBV7-9	TRBJ1-2	.
CASSLWGGRAEQYF	TRBD2	TRBV27	TRBJ2-7	.
CASSLGQGPYEQYF	TRBD1	TRBV5-4	TRBJ2-7	.
CASSQDLGREIPYEQYF	TRBD2	TRBV4-2	TRBJ2-7	.
CASSDQVRHGLEKLFF	.	TRBV6-1	TRBJ1-4	.
CASSDHSPTGNYSNQPQHF	TRBD1	TRBV6-4	TRBJ1-5	.
CASSSHGGGPHQPQHF	.	TRBV4-2	TRBJ1-5	.
CASSVVSSSTDTQYF	.	TRBV9	TRBJ2-3	.
CAWATGVSNYGYTF	TRBD1	TRBV30	TRBJ1-2	.
CASSWTVDSNQPQHF	.	TRBV6-1	TRBJ1-5	.
CASSQERGSGGDEQFF	.	TRBV4-1	TRBJ2-1	.
CASSPQGRNTEAFF	.	TRBV5-5	TRBJ1-1	.
CASSLQGSSQETQYF	.	TRBV6-6	TRBJ2-5	.
CAISNPGEGGEKLFF	.	TRBV10-3	TRBJ1-4	.
CASSSPDRGRRNTEAFF	TRBD1	TRBV5-4	TRBJ1-1	.
CASSEYGTDKTNYGYTF	.	TRBV10-2	TRBJ1-2	.
CASSPTGDRPGANVLTF	TRBD1	TRBV5-1	TRBJ2-6	once
CASRAKDRGVEETQYF	TRBD1	TRBV23-1	TRBJ2-5	.
CATSGEGTGRSYEQYF	TRBD1	TRBV15	TRBJ2-7	.
CASSSHSTTSGSSYEQYF	TRBD2	TRBV27	TRBJ2-7	.
CASSWDRGDEQYF	TRBD1	TRBV5-6	TRBJ2-7	.
CATSSGRGWTEAFF	.	TRBV15	TRBJ1-1	.
CASSTAIAGPKWTQYF	.	TRBV18	TRBJ2-5	.
CATSGPQGAQPGELFF	TRBD1	TRBV15	TRBJ2-2	.
CASHNLAGGSYEQYF	TRBD2	TRBV27	TRBJ2-7	.
CASSEGVTQYF	.	TRBV6-4	TRBJ2-3	.
CASNPDRQNIQYF	TRBD1	TRBV28	TRBJ2-4	.
CASSFRGRVDEQFF	TRBD2	TRBV7-6	TRBJ2-1	.
CASSDGTVSNQPQHF	TRBD1	TRBV6-1	TRBJ1-5	once
CASSLEAFF	.	TRBV7-3	TRBJ1-1	.
CASSSEGPSGTYEQYF	TRBD2	TRBV5-1	TRBJ2-7	.
CASSRTGEGPEAFF	TRBD1	TRBV28	TRBJ1-1	.
CASSFGNPSQETQYF	.	TRBV5-1	TRBJ2-5	once
CASFQGAGTEAFF	TRBD1	TRBV19	TRBJ1-1	.
CAISVGLAGDNEQFF	TRBD2	TRBV10-3	TRBJ2-1	.
CASSDAGQFDTEAFF	TRBD1	TRBV2	TRBJ1-1	.
CASSQDAEETQYF	.	TRBV4-1	TRBJ2-5	.
CASSLSLPLSGELFF	.	TRBV13	TRBJ2-2	.
CASSQEGWGNEKLFF	.	TRBV4-2	TRBJ1-4	.
CAWSAGQGGHIQYF	TRBD1	TRBV30	TRBJ2-4	.
CASSPRTLGRKNIQYF	.	TRBV28	TRBJ2-4	.
CASSQVAAGDLYEQYF	TRBD2	TRBV4-3	TRBJ2-7	.
CASRRKGAGELFF	.	TRBV6-5	TRBJ2-2	.
CASSEWQFEQYF	.	TRBV2	TRBJ2-7	.
CASSMGQGKTEAFF	TRBD1	TRBV9	TRBJ1-1	.
CASSSPGLPEAFF	.	TRBV11-3	TRBJ1-1	.
CASSQEAGNTEAFF	.	TRBV4-3	TRBJ1-1	.
CAGETQYF	.	TRBV7-9	TRBJ2-5	.
CASSIRREKGAGELFF	TRBD2	TRBV19	TRBJ2-2	.
CASSVGGAETQYF	.	TRBV9	TRBJ2-5	.
CASSPGTANTGELFF	.	TRBV6-6	TRBJ2-2	.
CSVRGGSGETQYF	TRBD2	TRBV29-1	TRBJ2-5	.
CASSTDGYTGNTIYF	.	TRBV5-1	TRBJ1-3	.
CASSLRNQETQYF	.	TRBV5-8	TRBJ2-5	.
CATSPPYQETQYF	.	TRBV11-2	TRBJ2-5	.
CASRINRNMNTEAFF	.	TRBV27	TRBJ1-1	.
CASRDAAGNTEAFF	.	TRBV5-1	TRBJ1-1	.